The 21 T cell receptor beta chains given below trace back to one sample, sequenced in a study of regulatory T cells in long-lasting Graves disease. iRepertoire HTBI primers and Arm-PCR of CDR3 regions built TCR beta libraries. Each CDR3 protein is one row after TCRdb ran MiXCR on the multiplex PCR reads. This table has hundreds of thousands of distinct CDR3 sequences, under 25% appearing once. Described time point: persistent/refractory GD, antithyroid drugs over 5 years with positive TRAb. PBMC RNA served as the TCR library source. The sequenced sample was peripheral blood mononuclear cells (PBMCs), obtained when the disease was refractory, from a patient treated with antithyroid drugs. The receptors derive from a female donor with Graves disease.

This clonotype was detected once. The rearrangement joins TRBV5-6 to TRBJ2-7; D gene unclear. This CDR3 comprises 15 residues. Looked up from germline, CDR1 is SGHDT and CDR2 is YYEEEE. The V end was cut by 0 bases, the J end by 3 bases, with 13 bases between. As DNA, the CDR3 is TGTGCCAGCAGCTTGGAAGGTGGAGAGTACTACGAGCAGTACTTC. Amino acids: CASSLEGGEYYEQYF.

This clonotype came up a few times. The V and J genes are TRBV27 and TRBJ2-7; 9 bases align to TRBD1. CDR1 and CDR2 (germline): MNHEY, SMNVEV (reference sequence). Unmatched junction bases numbered 5, after V lost 3 bases and J lost 2 bases. The CDR3 sequence is 15 residues long. As DNA, the CDR3 is TGTGCCAGCAGTTTTGCCGGGACAGGGACCTACGAGCAGTACTTC. Amino acids: CASSFAGTGTYEQYF.

The chain employs TRBV11-2 and TRBJ2-7; D remains ambiguous. The V and J ends lost 5 bases and 0 bases respectively, with 17 bases between them. The CDR3 loop spans 16 amino acids. Germline V gene lookup returns CDR1 SGHAT and CDR2 FQNNGV. The CDR3 DNA is TGTGCCAGCAGCCTCCCTGACTCGCAGAGCTCCTACGAGCAGTACTTC. This sequence encodes CASSLPDSQSSYEQYF. Complete variable domain (other parts from reference TRBV11-2 and TRBJ2-7): EAGVAQSPRYKIIEKRQSVAFWCNPISGHATLYWYQQILGQGPKLLIQFQNNGVVDDSQLPKDRFSAERLKGVDSTLKIQPAKLEDSAVYLCASSLPDSQSSYEQYFGPGTRLTVT.

This clonotype was detected once. J is TRBJ2-3 and V is TRBV11-1, with 10 bases matching TRBD2. The CDR3 totals 18 residues. The ends lost 5 bases at V and 1 base at J; junction bases unmatched: 12. Per germline, CDR1 SGHAT and CDR2 FQDESV (reference sequence). The CDR3 bases are TGTGCCAGCAGCGGTAGCGGGGGGAAAGGTGCCGGCACAGATACGCAGTATTTT. Protein product: CASSGSGGKGAGTDTQYF.

On this clonotype: It is unclear where the CDR3 begins or ends on the DNA, so no DNA is shown, and the CDR3 is as TCRdb lists it. The V gene is TRBV5-6, the J gene TRBJ1-5; no DNA check was done on the table's D call, TRBD1. Looked up from germline, CDR1 is SGHDT and CDR2 is YYEEEE. The CDR3 spans 14 residues, counting both ends. This CDR3 reads CASSFGSGDQPQHF.

The gene calls are TRBV6-9 and TRBJ1-4; D not certain. CDR3 length equals 13 residues. Trimming cost V 3 bases and J 4 bases, with 6 bases left between them. Per the germline V gene, CDR1 is MNHGY and CDR2 is SVAAGI. CDR3 amino acids: CASSYAFNEKLFF. The CDR3 nucleotides are TGTGCCAGCAGTTACGCCTTTAATGAAAAACTGTTTTTT.

A few counts support this clonotype. This rearrangement joins TRBV20-1 to TRBJ2-7; 10 nucleotides align to TRBD2. The trim removed 3 bases at V and 1 base at J, leaving 12 bases unmatched. Germline CDR1 is DFQATT and CDR2 is SNEGSKA (reference sequence). The CDR3 runs to 17 residues. The chain's CDR3 is CSASWASGGGNSYEQYF. DNA of the CDR3: TGCAGTGCTAGTTGGGCTAGCGGGGGTGGTAATTCCTACGAGCAGTACTTC.

This chain uses TRBV4-1 with TRBJ2-7; D gene uncertain. This CDR3 spans 12 amino acids. CDR1 is MGHRA, CDR2 YSYEKL, per germline. Trimming cost V 0 bases and J 6 bases, with 6 bases left between them. The CDR3 bases are TGCGCCAGCAGCCAAGATAAAAGCGAGCAGTACTTC. This translates into CASSQDKSEQYF.

The table lists this clonotype with many counts. The gene calls are TRBV28 and TRBJ2-2; D may be TRBD1 or TRBD2 (5 bases each). Trimming shortened V by 5 bases and J by 2 bases, and 21 bases separated the two germline ends. This CDR3 is 18 amino acids long. Germline V gives CDR1 MDHEN, CDR2 SYDVKM. CDR3 DNA sequence: TGTGCCAGCAGTCTACGAAGACTGGGGACGGACAACACCGGGGAGCTGTTTTTT. Translated: CASSLRRLGTDNTGELFF.

The chain carries TRBV20-1 and TRBJ1-5, with D unresolved. Deletions cut 0 bases from V and 2 bases from J, with 14 bases between. Germline lookup yields CDR1 DFQATT and CDR2 SNEGSKA (reference sequence). This CDR3 has 16 amino acids. The CDR3 is CSARDSLSGGNQPQHF. The DNA of the CDR3 is TGCAGTGCTAGAGACTCCCTCAGTGGCGGCAATCAGCCCCAGCATTTT.

Many counts were recorded for this clonotype. The rearrangement joins TRBV28 to TRBJ1-4, with 7 bases that match TRBD1. CDR3 length equals 15 residues. The V and J ends lost 5 bases and 5 bases, in that order; junction bases with no gene match: 8. CDR1 is MDHEN and CDR2 is SYDVKM in the germline V gene. CDR3 in amino acids: CASSPLGTENEKLFF. The DNA for the CDR3 is TGTGCCAGCAGTCCTTTGGGGACAGAGAATGAAAAACTGTTTTTT.

A few counts support this clonotype. This chain uses TRBV28 with TRBJ2-1, with TRBD2 matching 8 bases. The germline V gene has CDR1 MDHEN and CDR2 SYDVKM. Unmatched junction bases numbered 6, after V lost 2 bases and J lost 9 bases. This CDR3 is built from 14 residues. The CDR3 loop reads CASSLIGTSGEQFF. DNA for the CDR3: TGTGCCAGCAGTTTAATCGGGACTAGTGGTGAGCAGTTCTTC.

This chain joins TRBV6-9 and TRBJ1-1, with no clear D. Germline lookup yields CDR1 MNHGY and CDR2 SVAAGI. The CDR3 is made up of 15 amino acids. Trimming cost V 4 bases and J 4 bases, with 16 bases left between them. The DNA for the CDR3 is TGTGCCAGCAGTTTTGTGACCACCCGTGGCACTGAAGCTTTCTTT. Its protein product is CASSFVTTRGTEAFF.

This clonotype was seen repeatedly, ten times or more. The chain employs TRBV12-3 or TRBV12-4 and TRBJ2-2; D might be TRBD1 (7 bases). The CDR3 spans 15 residues. Deletions cut 5 bases from V and 4 bases from J, with 14 bases between. CDR3 loop: CASSARQGGTGELFF. The CDR3 region has the DNA TGTGCCAGCAGTGCAAGACAGGGAGGCACCGGGGAGCTGTTTTTT.

This clonotype was seen repeatedly, ten times or more. This chain connects TRBV12-3 or TRBV12-4 to TRBJ1-5; 7 nucleotides align to TRBD1. CDR3 length: 13 amino acids. Trimming removed 3 bases from V and 5 bases from J; junction bases left unmatched: 1. The CDR3 loop reads CASSFQGDQPQHF. The DNA of the CDR3 is TGTGCCAGCAGTTTTCAGGGGGATCAGCCCCAGCATTTT.

This clonotype was detected ten times or more. This rearrangement joins TRBV6-1 to TRBJ1-1, with TRBD1 matching over 11 bases. Germline CDR1 reads MNHNS; CDR2 reads SASEGT. This CDR3 spans 17 amino acids. The junction had 15 bases not matched to a gene; V was cut back by 6 bases and J by 6 bases. CDR3 residues: CASSAGWDRGSSAEAFF. DNA of the CDR3: TGTGCCAGCAGCGCTGGGTGGGACAGGGGGAGCTCGGCTGAAGCTTTCTTT.

This clonotype was seen many times. J is TRBJ1-2 and V is TRBV12-3 or TRBV12-4; no reliable D call. The CDR3 loop spans 13 amino acids. With 6 bases removed from V and 8 bases from J, the gap between germline ends came to 16 bases. This CDR3 is CASRPTVSRGYTF. The CDR3 region has the DNA TGTGCCAGCAGGCCCACAGTTTCGCGAGGCTACACCTTC.

As for this clonotype: Given a much more abundant clone one base away, this may be a read error. The chain couples TRBV10-3 to TRBJ2-7, with D unresolved. CDR1 is ENHRY and CDR2 is SYGVKD in the germline V gene. The CDR3 is made up of 12 amino acids. Trimming pared 0 bases from V and 2 bases from J, leaving 2 bases between. CDR3 residues: CAISESAYEQYF. CDR3 DNA: TGTGCCATCAGTGAGTCGGCCTACGAGCAGTACTTC.

CDR3 in DNA: TGTGCCAGCAGCTTAGATCGTATACTAGCGGGAACAGATACGCAGTATTTT. It is translated as CASSLDRILAGTDTQYF. The V call is TRBV7-9, the J call TRBJ2-3, with TRBD2 matching over 10 bases. The CDR3 covers 17 residues. Per the germline V gene, CDR1 is SEHNR and CDR2 is FQNEAQ (reference sequence). V was pared by 1 base and J by 3 bases, with 7 bases of the junction left unmatched.

In this sample, this clonotype turned up a few times. The chain joins TRBV24-1 to TRBJ2-3, with TRBD1 matching over 9 bases. The CDR3 is 19 residues long. The V gene's germline CDR1 is KGHDR and CDR2 SFDVKD. The trim removed 0 bases at V and 0 bases at J, leaving 9 bases unmatched. The CDR3 DNA is TGTGCCACCAGTGATTTGAAGGGACAGGGTTCTGCAAGCACAGATACGCAGTATTTT. Translated, it gives CATSDLKGQGSASTDTQYF.

The chain joins TRBV29-1 to TRBJ1-1; D gene uncertain. Germline-derived CDR1 and CDR2 are SQVTM and ANQGSEA. The CDR3 is made up of 13 amino acids. V shed 2 bases and J shed 5 bases, with 12 bases lying between them. CDR3: CSVEPGFGTEAFF. As DNA, the CDR3 is TGCAGCGTTGAACCGGGGTTCGGGACTGAAGCTTTCTTT.